These T cell receptor beta chains were read from a single sample in a study of human T cells and chemical hapten exposure. TCRdb recomputed calls from the RACE reads with MiXCR, one row per CDR3 protein. The table has around 110,000 distinct CDR3 sequences, 11% seen once. The sample here was whole blood, taken in connection with sensitization to the hapten diphenylcyclopropenone (DPC). Every receptor here comes from a woman aged 45 to 65 with alopecia areata. Some clones in this sample may be carry-over from other donors' samples. The CDR3 runs from the conserved cysteine through the conserved F or W. A D gene is named only where the DNA matches it firmly. Some rows mark clone size as missing; the rest say once, few, many or name a class of expanded clone.

V,D,size,J,CDR3,DNA
TRBV28,TRBD1,many,TRBJ2-1,CASSLSGQGGAYNEQFF,TGTGCCAGCAGTTTATCCGGACAGGGGGGAGCTTACAATGAGCAGTTCTTC
TRBV27,.,.,TRBJ2-3,CASSLGGVADTQYF,TGTGCCAGCAGTTTAGGAGGGGTGGCAGATACGCAGTATTTT
TRBV18,.,few,TRBJ2-7,CASSPGAGYEQYF,TGTGCCAGCTCACCAGGCGCCGGTTACGAGCAGTACTTC
TRBV6-2/TRBV6-3,.,few,TRBJ2-1,CASHTSSSDEQFF,TGTGCCAGCCATACTAGTTCTTCGGATGAGCAGTTCTTC
TRBV12-3/TRBV12-4,.,many,TRBJ2-1,CASSVGSLNEQFF,TGTGCCAGCAGTGTAGGATCGTTGAATGAGCAGTTCTTC
TRBV28,.,.,TRBJ1-5,CASSFERGNQPQHF,TGTGCCAGCAGTTTCGAGAGGGGAAATCAGCCCCAGCATTTT
TRBV7-2,TRBD2,few,TRBJ2-5,CASSSRGLAEATQYF,TGTGCCAGCAGCTCTAGGGGACTAGCGGAGGCTACCCAGTACTTC
TRBV12-5,.,many,TRBJ2-1,CASGLGERPSYNEQFF,TGTGCTAGTGGTTTGGGCGAACGGCCATCCTACAATGAGCAGTTCTTC
TRBV2,.,few,TRBJ2-6,CASGGANVLTF,TGTGCCAGCGGGGGGGCCAACGTCCTGACTTTC
TRBV28,.,few,TRBJ1-5,CASTGTRTVNQPQHF,TGTGCCAGCACAGGGACCAGGACGGTAAATCAGCCCCAGCATTTT
TRBV4-3,.,few,TRBJ2-1,CASSQDYTRNNEQFF,TGCGCCAGCAGCCAAGATTATACTAGAAACAATGAGCAGTTCTTC
TRBV19,.,.,TRBJ2-1,CASAKRDSYNEQFF,TGTGCCAGTGCAAAGCGGGACAGCTACAATGAGCAGTTCTTC
TRBV27,.,.,TRBJ2-5,CASTSLLEETQYF,TGTGCCAGCACCTCCCTTTTGGAAGAGACCCAGTACTTC
TRBV7-9,TRBD1,many,TRBJ2-7,CASSPGQGYEQYF,TGTGCCAGCAGCCCGGGACAGGGCTACGAGCAGTACTTC